Reported below is one T cell receptor (beta chain). The antigen is not known. This entry belongs to a study of response to subunit inactivated influenza vaccine. This CDR3 spans 16 amino acids. V dropped 1 base and J dropped 0 bases, with 10 bases sitting between them. Germline CDR1 KGHDR, CDR2 SFDVKD. Whole-study results and caveats: Authors suggested seasonal influenza vaccinations each recruit few new T cells.

A single record per CDR3 protein comes from TCRdb applying MiXCR to the RT-PCR reads. This table has some 800,000 distinct CDR3 sequences, about 20% appearing once. Here the sequenced sample was PBMCs from blood, taken 5 days after vaccination. This clonotype was obtained from a man aged 50-60 years who received an inactivated influenza vaccine. The chain is built from TRBV24-1 and TRBJ2-3, with a possible D match to TRBD1 (5 bases). Written as DNA, the CDR3 is TGTGCCACCAGTGATTTTACCCGGACAAGCACAGATACGCAGTATTTT. The encoded protein is CATSDFTRTSTDTQYF.